This T cell receptor beta chain was sequenced in a study of blood T cell repertoires in COVID-19. Looking at the study overall: The samples span acute and convalescent COVID-19 from the United States, Italy and Spain. T cells, B-cell-depleted T cells, or PBMCs supplied cDNA or gDNA.

V shed 3 bases and J 0 bases; nucleotides not matched to a gene: 2. CDR1 is LGHDT, CDR2 YNNKEL, per germline (reference sequence). This CDR3 is 16 amino acids long. Authors' processing steps: The authors estimated nucleated cell counts from reference gene primer amplification. Generated by immunoSEQ multiplex PCR, the TCRdb table keeps only in-frame clones and is missing some. That table gives V, J and clone size, and the DNA gave D and trimming. This sample has roughly 17,000 clones; around 86% occur once, and the top ten carry roughly 16%. The clonotype originates from a human donor with active COVID-19. The donor label of this sample is uncertain. The V call is TRBV3-1 (or the pseudogene TRBV3-2), the J call TRBJ2-3, with TRBD2 matching over 11 bases. Sequenced material: peripheral blood. The chain's CDR3 is CASSQRLAGSTDTQYF. CDR3 sequence (DNA): TGTGCCAGCAGCCAGAGACTAGCGGGGAGCACAGATACGCAGTATTTT.